The 27 T cell receptor beta chains presented below share a single source sample, sequenced in a study of cytomegalovirus exposure and HLA in healthy donors. Amplification used 60 Vbeta primers and 13 Jbeta primers. Sequencing was performed with immunoSEQ multiplex PCR; in TCRdb, only in-frame clones are kept and a portion is missing. The sample shows 100,000 to 150,000 clones, 80% of them seen only once. Sequencing used PBMCs. Receptors originate from a male donor in good health and CMV-seronegative.

J is TRBJ2-3 and V is TRBV5-1, with D possibly TRBD1 on 6 matching bases. The CDR3 runs 15 residues. Germline-derived CDR1 and CDR2 are SGHRS and YFSETQ. V was pared by 2 bases and J by 0 bases, with 10 bases between. CDR3 amino acids: CASSLQGLSTDTQYF. CDR3 DNA: TGCGCCAGCAGCTTACAGGGTTTGAGCACAGATACGCAGTATTTT.

The CDR3 region is CASRVTLQHYEQYF. CDR3 in DNA: TGTGCCAGCCGTGTGACTCTTCAACACTACGAGCAGTACTTC. The V gene is TRBV27, the J gene TRBJ2-7, with D unclear. There are 14 residues in the CDR3. V was trimmed by 8 bases and J by 3 bases, leaving 17 bases between them. CDR1 MNHEY and CDR2 SMNVEV come from the germline V gene (reference sequence).

This chain joins TRBV11-2 and TRBJ2-5; 8 bases fit TRBD2. The CDR3 totals 16 residues. Germline CDR1 SGHAT, CDR2 FQNNGV. Losses at the gene ends were 5 bases for V and 2 bases for J; bases not matched to a gene: 10. The CDR3 nucleotides read TGTGCCAGCAGCCCCTGGGTGGTAGCGGGGCAAGAGACCCAGTACTTC. Amino acids: CASSPWVVAGQETQYF.

The table lists this clone with a few counts. The J gene is TRBJ2-5, the V gene TRBV6-5, with 8 bases that match TRBD1. Looked up from germline, CDR1 is MNHEY and CDR2 is SVGAGI. The CDR3 extends over 12 amino acids. The ends lost 6 bases at V and 6 bases at J; junction bases unmatched: 3. The CDR3 loop reads CASSRDRKTQYF. CDR3 DNA sequence: TGTGCCAGCAGCAGGGACAGGAAGACCCAGTACTTC.

V gene TRBV28 combines with J gene TRBJ2-5; 8 nucleotides match TRBD1. This CDR3 is built from 14 residues. V shed 2 bases, J shed 5 bases, and the junction held 4 bases outside the gene matches. Germline V gene data show CDR1 as MDHEN and CDR2 as SYDVKM. CDR3 loop: CASSLGTGRETQYF. The CDR3 DNA sequence: TGTGCCAGCAGTTTAGGGACAGGTCGTGAGACCCAGTACTTC.

The chain uses TRBV12-5 and TRBJ2-1, with 7 bases lining up with TRBD1. CDR3 length equals 15 residues. V dropped 7 bases and J dropped 3; count of bases not matched to a gene: 9. Germline loops: CDR1 LGHNT, CDR2 FRNRAP. The CDR3 region has the DNA TGTGCTAGTGCCCCTCAGACAGGGAACTACAATGAGCAGTTCTTC. The encoded protein is CASAPQTGNYNEQFF.

V usage is TRBV29-1 and J usage is TRBJ1-1; D unclear. Germline CDR1 SQVTM, CDR2 ANQGSEA. The CDR3 runs to 13 residues. In nucleotides, the CDR3 is TGCAGTGCCAAAAGCGAGTCGAACACTGAAGCTTTCTTT. This codes for CSAKSESNTEAFF.

The CDR3 region is CASSHGTGAEQYF. The CDR3 DNA is TGCGCCAGCAGCCACGGGACAGGGGCCGAGCAGTACTTC. The V call is TRBV4-3, the J call TRBJ2-7; 10 nucleotides align to TRBD1. The junction had 2 bases not matched to a gene; V was cut back by 3 bases and J by 6 bases. Germline-derived CDR1 and CDR2 are LGHNA and YSLEER. There are 13 residues in the CDR3.

V is TRBV15 and J is TRBJ1-3; D is unclear. The CDR3 covers 16 residues. The V and J ends lost 3 bases and 2 bases respectively, with 14 bases between them. Looked up from germline, CDR1 is LNHNV and CDR2 is YYDKDF (reference sequence). The CDR3 DNA is TGTGCCACCAGCAGGGACGGAGGGCGCGCTGGAAACACCATATATTTT. Its translation is CATSRDGGRAGNTIYF.

The rearrangement joins TRBV5-1 to TRBJ1-2; D is possibly TRBD1 (6 bases). The CDR3 is 14 amino acids. Germline assignment: CDR1 SGHRS and CDR2 YFSETQ. With 0 bases removed from V and 3 bases from J, the gap between germline ends came to 9 bases. CDR3 loop: CASSLGGGDYGYTF. CDR3 bases: TGCGCCAGCAGCTTGGGGGGGGGCGACTATGGCTACACCTTC.

V is TRBV28 and J is TRBJ2-7, with 7 bases lining up with TRBD1. The V segment lost 5 bases and the J segment 4 bases; nucleotides outside the gene matches: 11. The germline CDR1 and CDR2 sequences are MDHEN and SYDVKM. The CDR3 extends over 15 amino acids. The CDR3 DNA reads TGTGCCAGCAGTCAGACCCCCGGGACAGTATACGAGCAGTACTTC. Amino acid sequence: CASSQTPGTVYEQYF.

V usage is TRBV9 and J usage is TRBJ2-7; D unclear. This CDR3 region has 13 residues. Germline V gives CDR1 SGDLS, CDR2 YYNGEE. The V gene lost 2 bases and the J gene lost 7 bases, with 13 bases spanning the gap. CDR3 in amino acids: CASSVRNYEEQYF. DNA for the CDR3: TGTGCCAGCAGCGTCAGAAACTACGAGGAGCAGTACTTC.

The DNA for the CDR3 is TGCGCCAGCAGCCCCGTGGCTAGAGGAGAGACCCAGTACTTC. The encoded protein is CASSPVARGETQYF. The chain combines TRBV5-1 with TRBJ2-5; D remains unclear. Trimming took 4 bases from V and 4 from J, leaving 14 bases between them. The CDR3 is made up of 14 amino acids. Germline V gene data show CDR1 as SGHRS and CDR2 as YFSETQ.

The chain recombines TRBV11-2 with TRBJ2-1, with D possibly being TRBD1 (6 bases). In germline, CDR1 is SGHAT, CDR2 FQNNGV. Trimming removed 5 bases from V and 8 bases from J, with 13 bases in between. There are 13 residues in the CDR3. CDR3 in DNA: TGTGCCAGCAGCGTAGGGACATTCGATGAGCAGTTCTTC. This sequence encodes CASSVGTFDEQFF.

J is TRBJ1-5 and V is TRBV7-2; maybe TRBD1 (6 bases). V was shortened by 5 bases and J by 0 bases, with 17 bases between the two germline ends. Germline V CDR1 and CDR2: SGHTA, FQGNSA. This CDR3 has 17 residues. CDR3 in amino acids: CASSPHSGGYSNQPQHF. The CDR3 DNA sequence: TGTGCCAGCAGCCCCCACAGTGGGGGCTATAGCAATCAGCCCCAGCATTTT. Variable domain in full (rest from reference TRBV7-2 and TRBJ1-5): GAGVSQSPSNKVTEKGKDVELRCDPISGHTALYWYRQSLGQGLEFLIYFQGNSAPDKSGLPSDRFSAERTGGSVSTLTIQRTQQEDSAVYLCASSPHSGGYSNQPQHFGDGTRLSIL.

The chain combines TRBV6-1 with TRBJ1-2; D possibly corresponds to TRBD1 (6 bases). CDR3 length: 14 residues. The germline CDR1 and CDR2 sequences are MNHNS and SASEGT. The ends were cut back, 2 bases at V and 4 bases at J, with 11 bases in the middle. The CDR3 bases are TGTGCCAGCAGTGAATCCACAGGGACCTATGGCTACACCTTC. It encodes CASSESTGTYGYTF.

J is TRBJ2-7 and V is TRBV29-1; 12 nucleotides align to TRBD2. The CDR3 is 15 amino acids. The trim removed 7 bases at V and 2 bases at J, leaving 9 bases unmatched. Germline values: CDR1 SQVTM, CDR2 ANQGSEA. The CDR3 DNA reads TGCAGCGCCCGACTAGCGGGAGCGGGGCCCTACGAGCAGTACTTC. Translation: CSARLAGAGPYEQYF.

The chain has TRBV6-1 and TRBJ1-1; no reliable D call. The CDR3 loop spans 14 amino acids. With 5 bases removed from V and 6 bases from J, the gap between germline ends came to 16 bases. CDR1 is MNHNS and CDR2 is SASEGT in the germline V gene. The CDR3 region is CASSQDRVSAEAFF. In nucleotides, the CDR3 is TGTGCCAGCAGTCAAGACCGAGTAAGCGCTGAAGCTTTCTTT.

V gene TRBV6-5 combines with J gene TRBJ2-5, with TRBD2 matching 11 bases. J was trimmed by 5 bases and V by 8 bases; bases with no gene match: 7. The CDR3 runs to 14 residues. Germline CDR1 MNHEY, CDR2 SVGAGI. The CDR3 loop reads CASGSGREFETQYF. The CDR3 nucleotides are TGTGCCAGCGGTAGCGGGAGGGAATTCGAGACCCAGTACTTC.

V gene TRBV14 combines with J gene TRBJ2-7; no clear D. The CDR3 is 11 amino acids. Germline lookup yields CDR1 SGHDN and CDR2 FVKESK. V lost 3 bases to trimming and J lost 4 bases, with 4 bases between them. The CDR3 nucleotides read TGTGCCAGCAGCCAGGCTTACGAGCAGTACTTC. Amino acids: CASSQAYEQYF.

The chain is built from TRBV2 and TRBJ1-1; D gene ambiguous. Trimming took 3 bases from V and 1 from J, leaving 6 bases between them. Germline loops: CDR1 SNHLY, CDR2 FYNNEI. This CDR3 region has 13 residues. The CDR3 protein is CASSDEQNTEAFF. CDR3 nucleotides: TGTGCCAGCAGTGATGAGCAGAACACTGAAGCTTTCTTT. Full variable domain (missing parts from reference TRBV2 and TRBJ1-1): EPEVTQTPSHQVTQMGQEVILRCVPISNHLYFYWYRQILGQKVEFLVSFYNNEISEKSEIFDDQFSVERPDGSNFTLKIRSTKLEDSAMYFCASSDEQNTEAFFGQGTRLTVV.

V is TRBV4-1 and J is TRBJ1-1, with TRBD1 as a possible D gene (5 bases). The ends were cut back, 0 bases at V and 4 bases at J, with 15 bases in the middle. CDR3 size: 16 residues. CDR1 is MGHRA, CDR2 YSYEKL, per germline. The CDR3 DNA reads TGCGCCAGCAGCCAAGAGTTTCCGGGGGAGGGCACTGAAGCTTTCTTT. The encoded protein is CASSQEFPGEGTEAFF.

The chain links TRBV27 to TRBJ1-5; D remains ambiguous. CDR1 and CDR2 from the germline V gene are MNHEY and SMNVEV (reference sequence). The V gene lost 1 base and the J gene lost 9 bases, with 7 bases spanning the gap. The CDR3 extends over 12 amino acids. The CDR3: CASSLFPGPQHF. The CDR3 DNA is TGTGCCAGCAGTTTATTTCCCGGGCCCCAGCATTTT.

For this clone: The sample has other DNA sequences that encode this CDR3 too. J is TRBJ1-1 and V is TRBV11-2; no clear D. The CDR3 is 13 amino acids. CDR1 and CDR2 (germline): SGHAT, FQNNGV. V was pared by 6 bases and J by 4 bases, with 12 bases between. The CDR3 loop reads CASSLRVGTEAFF. CDR3 bases: TGTGCCAGCAGTCTACGGGTAGGCACTGAAGCTTTCTTT. Looking up the rest from reference TRBV11-2 and TRBJ1-1 gives the full variable domain: EAGVAQSPRYKIIEKRQSVAFWCNPISGHATLYWYQQILGQGPKLLIQFQNNGVVDDSQLPKDRFSAERLKGVDSTLKIQPAKLEDSAVYLCASSLRVGTEAFFGQGTRLTVV.

The rearrangement links TRBV6-1 to TRBJ1-4; no definite D call. Trimming cost V 4 bases and J 5 bases, with 17 bases left between them. In germline, CDR1 is MNHNS, CDR2 SASEGT. CDR3 length: 16 residues. The CDR3 region is CASSVGVGSKNEKLFF. The CDR3 nucleotides read TGTGCCAGCAGTGTGGGAGTGGGGTCCAAGAATGAAAAACTGTTTTTT.

The chain uses TRBV13 and TRBJ2-3; 7 bases are a match to TRBD2. V lost 1 base and J lost 3; bases outside the gene matches: 4. This CDR3 has 15 amino acids. Per germline, CDR1 PRHDT and CDR2 FYEKMQ (reference sequence). CDR3 residues: CASSLEGGPTDTQYF. The DNA for the CDR3 is TGTGCCAGCAGCTTAGAGGGAGGGCCGACAGATACGCAGTATTTT.

The chain links TRBV6-6 to TRBJ1-3, with D unclear. Deletions cut 6 bases from V and 4 bases from J, with 13 bases between. The germline CDR1 and CDR2 sequences are MNHNY and SVGAGI (reference sequence). The CDR3 loop spans 14 amino acids. DNA for the CDR3: TGTGCCAGCAGGCTCACAATGGGCGGAAACACCATATATTTT. Translating gives CASRLTMGGNTIYF.